Detailed here is one T cell receptor beta chain. Antigen: not known. An immunoSEQ assay, version v3.0, was performed at survey level. Some clones are missing from TCRdb's copy, which holds only in-frame ones; the method was immunoSEQ multiplex PCR. The top ten hold roughly 14% of the sample, which has about 19,000 clones, over 65% seen once. This specimen belongs to a study of long-term antiretroviral therapy in people with HIV. Study results and limitations: Relative to transplant donor controls, diversity remained lower despite increasing after ART.

Only United States sites treated participants with HIV. CDR3 length: 13 amino acids. V shed 5 bases and J shed 1 base, with 8 bases lying between them. Germline CDR1 is MNHEY and CDR2 is SVGAGI. The source is a woman in her forties or fifties with HIV. The starting material was unsorted PBMCs, obtained 0.5 years before starting antiretroviral therapy. The rearrangement joins TRBV6-5 to TRBJ1-1, with D tentatively TRBD1 (6 bases). The CDR3 sequence is CASSRGGNTEAFF. The CDR3 DNA follows: TGTGCCAGCAGTAGGGGGGGGAACACTGAAGCTTTCTTT.